A selection of T cell receptor beta chains follows, all from one sample in a study of shared clonotypes between healthy human individuals. Repertoires were generated with immunoSEQ multiplex PCR, while TCRdb's copy carries only in-frame clones and drops some. The sample records roughly 500,000 clones, approximately 79% being singletons. Sequenced sample: PBMCs. Every receptor here comes from a woman aged 40-49 years in good health. Some clones in this sample may be carry-over from other donors' samples. CDR3s include the opening cysteine and the closing phenylalanine or tryptophan. Fields, in order: clone size, V gene, J gene, D gene, CDR3 protein, CDR3 DNA. D genes are given only for firm matches. Only some rows state a clone size, as once, few, many or a class for expanded clones.

size: .; V: TRBV2; J: TRBJ2-7; D: TRBD1; CDR3: CASTLDRGPSYEQYF; DNA: TGTGCCAGCACACTGGACAGGGGACCCTCCTACGAGCAGTACTTC
size: .; V: TRBV5-1; J: TRBJ2-1; D: .; CDR3: CASSLAGNRQFF; DNA: TGCGCCAGCAGCTTGGCCGGAAATCGGCAGTTCTTC
size: .; V: TRBV7-2; J: TRBJ2-7; D: .; CDR3: CASSLADPGTNYEQYF; DNA: TGTGCCAGCAGCTTAGCAGACCCCGGGACAAACTACGAGCAGTACTTC
size: .; V: TRBV6-1; J: TRBJ1-4; D: .; CDR3: CAISEPRDEKLFF; DNA: TGTGCCATCAGTGAGCCGCGGGATGAAAAACTGTTTTTT
size: .; V: TRBV2; J: TRBJ2-1; D: .; CDR3: CASSDAGEQFF; DNA: TGTGCCAGCAGTGATGCTGGTGAGCAGTTCTTC
size: .; V: TRBV7-8; J: TRBJ2-1; D: .; CDR3: CASSLEQRLPGDEQFF; DNA: TGTGCCAGCAGCTTAGAACAGCGCCTCCCGGGGGATGAGCAGTTCTTC
size: once; V: TRBV2; J: TRBJ1-5; D: .; CDR3: CASSVQGGNQPQHF; DNA: TGTGCCAGCAGTGTACAGGGCGGCAATCAGCCCCAGCATTTT
size: .; V: TRBV28; J: TRBJ1-2; D: .; CDR3: CASTPPGVPRGYTF; DNA: TGTGCCAGCACCCCCCCGGGGGTACCGCGTGGCTACACCTTC
size: .; V: TRBV19; J: TRBJ1-1; D: .; CDR3: CASSIGQPNTEAFF; DNA: TGTGCCAGTAGTATAGGACAGCCGAACACTGAAGCTTTCTTT
size: .; V: TRBV7-3; J: TRBJ1-5; D: .; CDR3: CASSIDRNQPQHF; DNA: TGTGCCAGCAGCATCGACAGGAATCAGCCCCAGCATTTT
size: .; V: TRBV19; J: TRBJ1-4; D: .; CDR3: CASSSHGPSANEKLFF; DNA: TGTGCCAGTAGTAGTCACGGACCCTCTGCTAATGAAAAACTGTTTTTT
size: few; V: TRBV2; J: TRBJ2-2; D: .; CDR3: CASLKESSAHGELFF; DNA: TGTGCCAGTCTCAAGGAATCTAGCGCGCACGGGGAGCTGTTTTTT
size: .; V: TRBV9; J: TRBJ2-5; D: .; CDR3: CASSVGARMGETQYF; DNA: TGTGCCAGCAGCGTAGGAGCGAGAATGGGGGAGACCCAGTACTTC
size: .; V: TRBV9; J: TRBJ2-5; D: .; CDR3: CASSVGGYEETQYF; DNA: TGTGCCAGCAGCGTAGGGGGGTATGAAGAGACCCAGTACTTC
size: .; V: TRBV20-1; J: TRBJ2-2; D: .; CDR3: CSAGTWGELFF; DNA: TGCAGTGCTGGCACCTGGGGGGAGCTGTTTTTT
size: few; V: TRBV5-8; J: TRBJ1-6; D: .; CDR3: CASSYRRSSNSPLHF; DNA: TGTGCCAGCAGCTATCGACGGAGCAGCAATTCACCCCTCCACTTT
size: .; V: TRBV10-3; J: TRBJ2-3; D: TRBD2; CDR3: CAISGVAGADTQYF; DNA: TGTGCCATCAGTGGTGTAGCGGGAGCAGATACGCAGTATTTT
size: .; V: TRBV6-1; J: TRBJ2-2; D: .; CDR3: CASSGGHFAGELFF; DNA: TGTGCCAGCAGTGGGGGACATTTCGCCGGGGAGCTGTTTTTT
size: .; V: TRBV25-1; J: TRBJ2-7; D: TRBD1; CDR3: CASRDRRQTYEQYF; DNA: TGTGCCAGTAGGGACAGGCGACAAACCTACGAGCAGTACTTC
size: few; V: TRBV5-5; J: TRBJ1-4; D: .; CDR3: CASSRQGSNEKLFF; DNA: TGTGCCAGCAGCCGGCAGGGATCTAATGAAAAACTGTTTTTT
size: .; V: TRBV7-3; J: TRBJ2-7; D: .; CDR3: CASSLAGGQYEQYF; DNA: TGTGCCAGCAGCTTAGCAGGCGGACAATACGAGCAGTACTTC
size: .; V: TRBV7-3; J: TRBJ2-5; D: .; CDR3: CASSSGPADQETQYF; DNA: TGTGCCAGCAGCTCGGGGCCGGCCGACCAAGAGACCCAGTACTTC
size: .; V: TRBV18; J: TRBJ1-4; D: .; CDR3: CASSPYSIEGKLFF; DNA: TGTGCCAGCTCACCTTATAGCATTGAGGGAAAACTGTTTTTT
size: .; V: TRBV4-1; J: TRBJ1-4; D: .; CDR3: CASSQSKSGMANEKLFF; DNA: TGCGCCAGCAGCCAATCAAAAAGTGGGATGGCTAATGAAAAACTGTTTTTT
size: .; V: TRBV30; J: TRBJ1-5; D: .; CDR3: CAWSVQAGPQHF; DNA: TGTGCCTGGAGTGTGCAGGCCGGGCCCCAGCATTTT
size: .; V: TRBV9; J: TRBJ2-1; D: TRBD1; CDR3: CASSVELQGYNEQFF; DNA: TGTGCCAGCAGCGTGGAATTACAGGGGTACAATGAGCAGTTCTTC
size: .; V: TRBV11-3; J: TRBJ2-1; D: TRBD2; CDR3: CASSQSGLANYNEQFF; DNA: TGTGCCAGCAGTCAATCCGGACTAGCGAACTACAATGAGCAGTTCTTC
size: few; V: TRBV11-1; J: TRBJ2-3; D: .; CDR3: CASSFRRATYDTQYF; DNA: TGTGCCAGCAGCTTTCGGCGGGCTACGTACGATACGCAGTATTTT
size: .; V: TRBV11-2; J: TRBJ2-3; D: .; CDR3: CASSSQPINTDTQYF; DNA: TGTGCCAGCAGCTCCCAGCCAATTAACACAGATACGCAGTATTTT
size: few; V: TRBV7-8; J: TRBJ2-1; D: TRBD2; CDR3: CASSLEGLLSSEQFF; DNA: TGTGCCAGCAGCTTAGAGGGACTACTCTCTTCTGAGCAGTTCTTC
size: once; V: TRBV28; J: TRBJ2-3; D: TRBD2; CDR3: CASSPGLAGGEADTQYF; DNA: TGTGCCAGCAGTCCCGGACTAGCGGGGGGCGAGGCAGATACGCAGTATTTT
size: .; V: TRBV2; J: TRBJ2-2; D: .; CDR3: CASSPTGRPTGELFF; DNA: TGTGCCAGCAGCCCCACCGGCAGGCCGACCGGGGAGCTGTTTTTT
size: .; V: TRBV7-3; J: TRBJ2-7; D: TRBD2; CDR3: CASSQTSGSYEQYF; DNA: TGTGCCAGCAGCCAGACTAGCGGGAGCTACGAGCAGTACTTC
size: .; V: TRBV18; J: TRBJ2-1; D: TRBD2; CDR3: CASSPGTGGFEQFF; DNA: TGTGCCAGCTCACCCGGGACGGGAGGGTTTGAGCAGTTCTTC